This T cell receptor beta chain was captured by sequencing in a study of T-cell reconstitution after alpha-beta-depleted transplantation in children. General study points: The main origin of T-cell counts and diversity one year after transplant was newly produced T cells. In some patients, recipient T cells and intrathymic progenitors surviving conditioning explained high day-60 diversity. Reportedly, alpha-beta T cells present about two months post-transplant originated from several hundred expanded clones of graft origin.

This clonotype was seen more than once but under ten times. The antigen is unknown. Unique molecular identifiers were incorporated into the prepared TCRbeta library. TCRdb analysed the PCR reads with MiXCR anew, one entry per CDR3 protein. The table has fewer than 550,000 distinct CDR3 sequences, about an eighth seen once. The CDR3 totals 13 residues. Germline V CDR1 and CDR2: SQVTM, ANQGSEA. Trimming pared 3 bases from V and 2 bases from J, leaving 11 bases between. The sample here was PBMCs, mostly from graft donor cells, taken 180 days after TCRalphabeta/CD19-depleted stem cell transplant. This chain uses TRBV29-1 with TRBJ2-7; the D is unclear. This sequence originates from a female patient aged 2 to 10 who had a stem cell transplant for aplastic anemia, so the T cells may come from the graft donor. The CDR3 DNA follows: TGCAGCGTTGAGTTGACAAAAACCTACGAGCAGTACTTC. This encodes CSVELTKTYEQYF.